This T cell receptor beta chain was obtained from a study of regulatory T cells in long-lasting Graves disease. Study-wide results and caveats: It was in persistent disease that TRBV28, TRBJ1-2 and TRBJ2-5 were favored.

CDR3 length: 14 residues. Trimming took 4 bases from V and 4 from J, leaving 14 bases between them. Germline-derived CDR1 and CDR2 are SGHRS and YFSETQ. As to time point: newly diagnosed GD, antithyroid drugs for less than 3 months. RNA from PBMCs was the source of the TCR library. TCR beta libraries were built with iRepertoire HTBI primers and Arm-PCR of CDR3 regions. Using its own MiXCR run on the multiplex PCR reads, TCRdb lists one record per CDR3 protein. Among 500,000 or so distinct CDR3 sequences, around 15% were seen once, and the ten largest hold 20% to 25%. Regarding this clonotype: Its antigen is currently unknown.

This sample also belongs to another study, concerning T cells in Graves' hyperthyroidism and ophthalmopathy. That paper states: Clinical symptoms, serum thyroxine and TRAb, thyroid ultrasound and orbital computed tomography were used for the diagnoses. The TCR CDR3 was amplified in a first-round RT-PCR using the HTBI primer set.

The receptor was derived from a woman aged 35-65 years with Graves disease. The chain uses TRBV5-1 and TRBJ1-1; D may be TRBD1 (5 bases). Sample: peripheral blood mononuclear cells (PBMCs), taken at new diagnosis, from a patient treated with antithyroid drugs. Written as DNA, the CDR3 is TGCGCCAGCAGCCTCAACAGGAATCCCACTGAAGCTTTCTTT. As protein: CASSLNRNPTEAFF. Together with reference TRBV5-1 and TRBJ1-1, the CDR3 gives the full variable domain: KAGVTQTPRYLIKTRGQQVTLSCSPISGHRSVSWYQQTPGQGLQFLFEYFSETQRNKGNFPGRFSGRQFSNSRSEMNVSTLELGDSALYLCASSLNRNPTEAFFGQGTRLTVV.